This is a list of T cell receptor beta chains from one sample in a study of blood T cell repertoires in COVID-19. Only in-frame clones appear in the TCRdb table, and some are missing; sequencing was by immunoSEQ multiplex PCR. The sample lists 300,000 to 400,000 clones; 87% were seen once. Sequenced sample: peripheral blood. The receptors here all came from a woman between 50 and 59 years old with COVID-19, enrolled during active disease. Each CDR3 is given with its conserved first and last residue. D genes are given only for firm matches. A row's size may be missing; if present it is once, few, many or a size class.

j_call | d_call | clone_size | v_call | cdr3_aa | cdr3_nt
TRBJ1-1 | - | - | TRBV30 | CAWSSGSRNTEAFF | TGTGCCTGGAGCTCAGGCTCCCGGAACACTGAAGCTTTCTTT
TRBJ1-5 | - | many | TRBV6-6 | CASRDFSPNQPQHF | TGTGCCTCCAGGGACTTTAGTCCCAATCAGCCCCAGCATTTT
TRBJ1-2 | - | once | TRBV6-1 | CASSESWRPTYGYTF | TGTGCCAGCAGTGAATCCTGGAGGCCGACCTATGGCTACACCTTC
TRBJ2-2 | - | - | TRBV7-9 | CASSSPGTGELFF | TGTGCCAGCAGCTCCCCCGGTACCGGGGAGCTGTTTTTT
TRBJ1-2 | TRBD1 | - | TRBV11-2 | CASSLDAGGTNYGYTF | TGTGCCAGCAGCTTAGACGCAGGGGGGACTAACTATGGCTACACCTTC
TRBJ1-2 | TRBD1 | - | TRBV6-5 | CASRSSGTGYGYTF | TGTGCCAGCAGGTCGTCCGGGACAGGCTATGGCTACACCTTC
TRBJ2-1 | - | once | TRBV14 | CATQSGIYNEQFF | TGTGCCACCCAGAGCGGAATATACAATGAGCAGTTCTTC
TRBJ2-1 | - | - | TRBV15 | CATSRDQWRRDEQFF | TGTGCCACCAGCAGAGATCAGTGGCGGAGGGATGAGCAGTTCTTC
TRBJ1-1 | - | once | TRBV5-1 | CASSLSAGTTNTEAFF | TGCGCCAGCAGCTTGAGCGCCGGGACAACGAACACTGAAGCTTTCTTT
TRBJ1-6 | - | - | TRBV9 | CASSPQWSSPLHF | TGTGCCAGCAGCCCTCAATGGAGTTCACCCCTCCACTTT
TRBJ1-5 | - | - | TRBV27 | CASSMGVSQPQHF | TGTGCCAGCAGCATGGGAGTGTCCCAGCCCCAGCATTTT
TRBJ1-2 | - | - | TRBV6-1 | CASSEGAGYYGYTF | TGTGCCAGCAGTGAAGGCGCGGGATACTATGGCTACACCTTC
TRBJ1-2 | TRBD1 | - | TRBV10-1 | CASSESRDRAKRVYGYTF | TGCGCCAGCAGTGAGTCTAGGGACAGGGCTAAGAGGGTTTATGGCTACACCTTC
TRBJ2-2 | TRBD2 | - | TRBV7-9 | CASSFQLSSGTNTGELFF | TGTGCCAGCAGCTTCCAGTTGTCCAGCGGGACTAACACCGGGGAGCTGTTTTTT
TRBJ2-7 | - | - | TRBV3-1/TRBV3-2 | CASSQDSQGREQYF | TGTGCCAGCAGCCAAGATTCGCAGGGGCGAGAGCAGTACTTC
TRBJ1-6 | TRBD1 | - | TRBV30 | CAWSATGGGSPLHF | TGTGCCTGGAGTGCGACAGGGGGGGGGTCACCCCTCCACTTT
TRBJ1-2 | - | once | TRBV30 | CAWNSETETYGYTF | TGTGCCTGGAACTCAGAGACAGAAACCTATGGCTACACCTTC
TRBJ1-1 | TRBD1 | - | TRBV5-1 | CASRRTGDLGTEAFF | TGCGCCAGCCGTCGGACAGGGGATCTTGGCACTGAAGCTTTCTTT
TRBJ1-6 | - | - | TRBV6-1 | CASSERRGRNSPLHF | TGTGCCAGCAGTGAACGACGGGGGAGAAATTCACCCCTCCACTTT
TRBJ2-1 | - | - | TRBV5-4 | CASSPTSLSYNEQFF | TGTGCCAGCAGCCCTACTAGCCTCTCCTACAATGAGCAGTTCTTC
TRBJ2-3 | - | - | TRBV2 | CASSDRGTSTDTQYF | TGTGCCAGCAGTGATCGCGGGACTAGCACAGATACGCAGTATTTT
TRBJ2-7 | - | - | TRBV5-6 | CASNALSSLGDFYEQYF | TGTGCCAGCAACGCCCTTTCTTCTTTGGGGGACTTCTACGAGCAGTACTTC
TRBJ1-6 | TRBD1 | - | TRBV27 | CASNLKSGGDNSPLHF | TGTGCCAGCAATCTAAAATCAGGGGGTGACAATTCACCCCTCCACTTT
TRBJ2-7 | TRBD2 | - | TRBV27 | CASSLRGAFSGGVSYEQYF | TGTGCCAGCAGTCTTCGGGGCGCGTTTTCGGGAGGGGTGTCCTACGAGCAGTACTTC
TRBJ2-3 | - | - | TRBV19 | CASTRRGSTDTQYF | TGTGCCAGTACTCGCAGGGGATCCACAGATACGCAGTATTTT
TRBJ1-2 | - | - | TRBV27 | CASSLSGRGYGYTF | TGTGCCAGCAGTTTATCTGGCAGGGGCTATGGCTACACCTTC
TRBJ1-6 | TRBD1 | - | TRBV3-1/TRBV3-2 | CASSSLPIGTAYNSPLHF | TGTGCCAGCAGCTCTTTACCGATCGGGACAGCTTATAATTCACCCCTCCACTTT
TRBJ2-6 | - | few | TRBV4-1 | CASSQDHFSGANVLTF | TGCGCCAGCAGCCAAGATCATTTTTCTGGGGCCAACGTCCTGACTTTC
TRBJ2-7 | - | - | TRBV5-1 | CASSLEIESSYEQYF | TGCGCCAGCAGCTTGGAAATCGAGAGCTCCTACGAGCAGTACTTC
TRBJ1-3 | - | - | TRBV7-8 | CASSIQGVSGNTIYF | TGTGCCAGCAGCATCCAAGGGGTCTCTGGAAACACCATATATTTT
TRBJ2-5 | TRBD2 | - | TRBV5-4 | CASSFRLAGGYQETQYF | TGTGCCAGCAGCTTCCGACTAGCGGGAGGGTATCAAGAGACCCAGTACTTC
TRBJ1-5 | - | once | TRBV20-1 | CSASRDTDQPQHF | TGCAGTGCTAGTAGGGACACTGATCAGCCCCAGCATTTT
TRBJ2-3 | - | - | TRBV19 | CASSNSGGDTQYF | TGTGCCAGTAGTAATTCCGGGGGAGATACGCAGTATTTT
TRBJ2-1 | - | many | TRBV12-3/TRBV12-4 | CASSPHETLQFF | TGTGCCAGCAGTCCTCACGAGACTTTGCAGTTCTTC
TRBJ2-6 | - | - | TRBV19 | CASSIDLMGTFSGANVLTF | TGTGCCAGTAGTATAGATCTGATGGGGACATTCTCTGGGGCCAACGTCCTGACTTTC
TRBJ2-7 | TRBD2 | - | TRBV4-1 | CASSQDPSTSGPYEQYF | TGCGCCAGCAGCCAAGATCCTTCGACTAGCGGCCCCTACGAGCAGTACTTC
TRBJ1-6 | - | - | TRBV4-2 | CASSQDSRTVPNSPLHF | TGTGCCAGCAGCCAAGATTCCAGGACAGTGCCGAATTCACCCCTCCACTTT
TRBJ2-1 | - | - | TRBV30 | CAWKPFPPSYNEQFF | TGTGCCTGGAAGCCATTCCCGCCCTCCTACAATGAGCAGTTCTTC
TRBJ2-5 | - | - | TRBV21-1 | CASSKGAGELQETQYF | TGTGCCAGCAGCAAAGGGGCGGGGGAGCTCCAAGAGACCCAGTACTTC
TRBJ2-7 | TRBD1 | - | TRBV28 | CASRKTGRSYEQYF | TGTGCCAGCCGGAAGACAGGGCGCTCCTACGAGCAGTACTTC
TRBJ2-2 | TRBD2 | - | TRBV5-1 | CASSFSPGGPDGELFF | TGCGCCAGCAGCTTCTCTCCGGGAGGGCCCGACGGGGAGCTGTTTTTT
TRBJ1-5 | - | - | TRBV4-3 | CASSQDRAMPQHF | TGCGCCAGCAGCCAAGACAGGGCCATGCCCCAGCATTTT
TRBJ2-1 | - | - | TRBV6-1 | CASSEFRKAYEQFF | TGTGCCAGCAGTGAATTTAGGAAAGCGTATGAGCAGTTCTTC
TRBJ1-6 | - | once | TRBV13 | CASSSREANSPLHF | TGTGCCAGCAGCTCCAGGGAGGCCAATTCACCCCTCCACTTT
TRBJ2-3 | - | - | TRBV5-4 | CASSLVATDTQYF | TGTGCCAGCAGCTTGGTAGCTACAGATACGCAGTATTTT
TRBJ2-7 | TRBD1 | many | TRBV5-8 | CASSSGRDRDGEQYF | TGTGCCAGCAGCTCGGGCCGGGACAGGGACGGCGAGCAGTACTTC
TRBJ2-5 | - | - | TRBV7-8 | CASSLAGAGETQYF | TGTGCCAGCAGCTTAGCGGGGGCTGGGGAGACCCAGTACTTC
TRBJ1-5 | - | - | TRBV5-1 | CASSWAGQSNQPQHF | TGCGCCAGCAGCTGGGCGGGTCAAAGCAATCAGCCCCAGCATTTT
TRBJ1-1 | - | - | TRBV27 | CASSPTQNTEAFF | TGTGCCAGCAGTCCAACACAGAACACTGAAGCTTTCTTT
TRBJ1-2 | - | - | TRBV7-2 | CASSFGGAQADYGYTF | TGTGCCAGCAGCTTTGGGGGGGCGCAGGCGGACTATGGCTACACCTTC
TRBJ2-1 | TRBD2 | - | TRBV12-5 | CASGLGTSGENNEQFF | TGTGCTAGTGGTTTGGGGACTAGCGGAGAAAACAATGAGCAGTTCTTC
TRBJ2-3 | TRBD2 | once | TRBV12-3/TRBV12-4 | CASTAGGPDTQYF | TGTGCCAGCACAGCGGGAGGGCCGGATACGCAGTATTTT
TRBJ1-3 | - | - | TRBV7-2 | CASSLGSLLRLSGNTIYF | TGTGCCAGCAGCTTAGGGAGTCTCCTGCGGCTCTCTGGAAACACCATATATTTT
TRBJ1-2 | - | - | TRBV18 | CASSPELQGFNYGYTF | TGTGCCAGCTCACCGGAGTTACAGGGCTTTAACTATGGCTACACCTTC
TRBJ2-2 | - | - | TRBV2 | CASSSQGNTGELFF | TGTGCCAGCAGTTCCCAGGGCAACACCGGGGAGCTGTTTTTT